The 24 T cell receptor beta chains reported below all come from one sample, sequenced in a study of blood T cells in healthy people across ages. A sample-barcoded 5' primer and a J-beta primer mix were used in a second PCR of roughly 6 to 12 cycles. TCRdb processed the 5' RACE reads anew with MiXCR; each CDR3 protein has one entry. The sample lists about 1 million distinct CDR3 sequences; less than 25% were seen once. The sample was also reused in another study, on T cells of mothers and their children.

Input material: blood. These TCRs come from a girl aged 2-9 years in good health.

This chain joins TRBV7-2 and TRBJ2-5; no clear D gene. V was clipped by 1 base and J by 5 bases, with 11 bases between them. There are 14 residues in the CDR3. Germline CDR1 SGHTA, CDR2 FQGNSA. The CDR3, as DNA: TGTGCCAGCAGCTTAGTAAAGGGTTCGGAGACCCAGTACTTC. Protein: CASSLVKGSETQYF.

This chain joins TRBV11-2 and TRBJ1-1, with TRBD1 matching 7 bases. Germline V gives CDR1 SGHAT, CDR2 FQNNGV. The CDR3 totals 15 residues. Germline trimming cut 6 bases from V and 4 bases from J; bases unmatched to any gene: 11. The CDR3 spells CASRIPGQLSTEAFF. CDR3 sequence (DNA): TGTGCCAGCAGAATACCGGGACAGTTGAGCACTGAAGCTTTCTTT.

The chain employs TRBV28 and TRBJ1-1, with D hard to call. This CDR3 is built from 12 residues. The V gene lost 7 bases and the J gene lost 5 bases, with 11 bases spanning the gap. CDR1 and CDR2 (germline): MDHEN, SYDVKM. The CDR3 sequence: CASNILGTEAFF. As DNA, the CDR3 is TGTGCCAGCAACATCCTTGGGACTGAAGCTTTCTTT.

This clonotype was observed a handful of times. V and J are TRBV20-1 and TRBJ2-7; D gene unclear. The CDR3 covers 12 residues. V was clipped by 6 bases and J by 0 bases, with 9 bases between them. The germline gives CDR1 DFQATT, CDR2 SNEGSKA (reference sequence). For the CDR3, the DNA is TGCAGTGCAGAAGGAAACTCCTACGAGCAGTACTTC. Translating gives CSAEGNSYEQYF.

This clonotype showed up just a few times. The chain is built from TRBV29-1 and TRBJ1-4; D is possibly TRBD1 (5 bases). V was shortened by 0 bases and J by 14 bases, with 10 bases between the two germline ends. Germline V gene sequence: CDR1 SQVTM, CDR2 ANQGSEA. CDR3 length: 11 amino acids. CDR3 nucleotide sequence: TGCAGCGTTGAAGATCGACAGAAGCTGTTTTTT. Residues: CSVEDRQKLFF.

This clonotype was observed a handful of times. J is TRBJ2-5 and V is TRBV10-3; D remains unclear. V lost 9 bases and J lost 1, with 9 bases in between. Germline loops: CDR1 ENHRY, CDR2 SYGVKD. The CDR3 is made up of 12 amino acids. CDR3 protein: CAIRRSQETQYF. In nucleotides, the CDR3 is TGTGCCATAAGGCGGTCCCAAGAGACCCAGTACTTC.

This clonotype was observed once. CDR3 protein: CASSFSGAASYNEQFF. CDR3 DNA sequence: TGCGCCAGCAGCTTCTCAGGGGCCGCCTCCTACAATGAGCAGTTCTTC. V is TRBV4-1 and J is TRBJ2-1; perhaps TRBD1 as D (6 bases). V was pared by 5 bases and J by 0 bases, with 14 bases between. The CDR3 has 16 amino acids. In germline, CDR1 is MGHRA, CDR2 YSYEKL.

The chain uses TRBV27 and TRBJ1-4, with 9 positions matching TRBD1. CDR3 size: 17 residues. Germline CDR1 MNHEY, CDR2 SMNVEV (reference sequence). Trimming took 4 bases from V and 10 from J; bases not matched to a gene: 16. The CDR3: CASSSPGQGLVSGKLFF. Written as DNA, the CDR3 is TGTGCCAGCAGTTCTCCGGGACAGGGTCTCGTCTCAGGAAAACTGTTTTTT.

The table lists this clonotype with a few counts. This rearrangement joins TRBV14 to TRBJ1-1; D uncertain. Germline CDR1 reads SGHDN; CDR2 reads FVKESK. With 4 bases removed from V and 6 bases from J, the gap between germline ends came to 9 bases. The CDR3 contains 12 residues. The CDR3 loop reads CASSRWSAEAFF. The DNA of the CDR3 is TGTGCCAGCAGCCGCTGGAGCGCTGAAGCTTTCTTT.

This clonotype came up once. CDR3 DNA sequence: TGCGCCAGCAGCTTCTTCTACGAGGAGGAGCAGTACTTC. Translation gives CASSFFYEEEQYF. This rearrangement joins TRBV5-1 to TRBJ2-5; tentative D call: TRBD2 (5 bases). Germline V gene lookup returns CDR1 SGHRS and CDR2 YFSETQ. Trimming took off 2 bases at V and 11 bases at J, with 16 bases between the two ends. This CDR3 contains 13 residues.

The chain employs TRBV7-9 and TRBJ1-1; D gene ambiguous. Trimming left V 3 bases short and J 0 bases short, with 11 bases between. CDR1 and CDR2 from the germline V gene are SEHNR and FQNEAQ (reference sequence). The CDR3 contains 15 residues. CDR3 sequence (DNA): TGTGCCAGCAGCTTCGGAATGGGTATGAACACTGAAGCTTTCTTT. Encoded protein: CASSFGMGMNTEAFF.

The sample holds a few counts of this clonotype. The J gene is TRBJ2-7, the V gene TRBV12-3 or TRBV12-4, with D possibly being TRBD1 or TRBD2 (5 bases each). The CDR3 has 14 amino acids. V shed 5 bases and J shed 4 bases, with 15 bases lying between them. CDR3 sequence reads: CASSLLGVQYEQYF. The DNA of the CDR3 is TGTGCCAGCAGTCTACTGGGGGTCCAATACGAGCAGTACTTC.

The chain employs TRBV20-1 and TRBJ2-1; 8 nucleotides agree with TRBD2. V lost 0 bases to trimming and J lost 9 bases; unmatched junction nucleotides: 13. This CDR3 spans 16 amino acids. The V gene's germline CDR1 is DFQATT and CDR2 SNEGSKA (reference sequence). The CDR3 spells CSARDFGGASFSEQFF. The CDR3 nucleotides read TGCAGTGCTAGAGATTTCGGGGGGGCCTCTTTTAGTGAGCAGTTCTTC.

The rearrangement uses TRBV6-5 and TRBJ1-6; D remains ambiguous. CDR3 length: 11 residues. Trimming stripped 8 bases from V and 7 bases from J, with 6 bases between. Germline assignment: CDR1 MNHEY and CDR2 SVGAGI. The CDR3 here is CASGFNSPLHF. The CDR3 coding sequence is TGTGCCAGCGGATTCAATTCACCCCTCCACTTT.

The chain recombines TRBV11-1 with TRBJ2-7, with 9 bases that match TRBD2. The J segment lost 3 bases and the V segment lost 4 bases, leaving 10 bases of the junction unmatched. Germline CDR1 is SGHAT and CDR2 is FQDESV (reference sequence). The CDR3 loop spans 16 amino acids. The CDR3: CASSSWRAGGNYEQYF. The CDR3 DNA is TGTGCCAGCAGCTCCTGGCGGGCGGGAGGGAACTACGAGCAGTACTTC. The complete variable domain, with remaining parts taken from reference TRBV11-1 and TRBJ2-7, reads EAEVAQSPRYKITEKSQAVAFWCDPISGHATLYWYRQILGQGPELLVQFQDESVVDDSQLPKDRFSAERLKGVDSTLKIQPAELGDSAMYLCASSSWRAGGNYEQYFGPGTRLTVT.

The chain couples TRBV15 to TRBJ2-7; unclear D gene. This CDR3 is 13 amino acids long. Germline loops: CDR1 LNHNV, CDR2 YYDKDF (reference sequence). V lost 1 base, J lost 6 bases, and 10 bases lay in between. CDR3 DNA: TGTGCCACCAGCAGAGCACGCCTACCCGAGCAGTACTTC. Its translation: CATSRARLPEQYF. Full variable domain (missing parts from reference TRBV15 and TRBJ2-7): DAMVIQNPRYQVTQFGKPVTLSCSQTLNHNVMYWYQQKSSQAPKLLFHYYDKDFNNEADTPDNFQSRRPNTSFCFLDIRSPGLGDTAMYLCATSRARLPEQYFGPGTRLTVT.

For this clonotype: The CDR3 ends on some other residue instead of the conserved phenylalanine or tryptophan, so this is likely a read error. The J gene is TRBJ2-1, the V gene TRBV28; D might be TRBD2 (6 bases). Germline loops: CDR1 MDHEN, CDR2 SYDVKM. V was shortened by 6 bases and J by 0 bases, with 21 bases between the two germline ends. The CDR3 sequence is 18 residues long. The CDR3 protein is CASRPALGLASSYNEQFL. The CDR3 region has the DNA TGTGCCAGCAGACCAGCATTGGGACTGGCGAGCTCCTACAATGAGCAGTTCCTC.

The CDR3 spells CSAKGPDRPDTQYF. As DNA, the CDR3 is TGCAGTGCTAAGGGGCCAGATCGTCCAGATACGCAGTATTTT. The gene calls are TRBV20-1 and TRBJ2-3; TRBD1 is a possible D gene (5 bases). This CDR3 comprises 14 residues. The ends were cut back, 4 bases at V and 4 bases at J, with 15 bases in the middle. Germline V gives CDR1 DFQATT, CDR2 SNEGSKA (reference sequence).

The rearrangement joins TRBV29-1 to TRBJ2-1; D unclear. The germline V gene encodes CDR1 SQVTM and CDR2 ANQGSEA. V shed 4 bases and J shed 7 bases, with 14 bases lying between them. This CDR3 has 13 amino acids. The CDR3 region has the DNA TGCAGCGTTGTTTGGTTCGGTCGGAATGAGCAGTTCTTC. It yields the protein CSVVWFGRNEQFF.

The sample holds a few counts of this clonotype. The chain carries TRBV9 and TRBJ1-2, with D hard to call. This CDR3 has 17 residues. V lost 0 bases, J lost 2 bases, and 17 bases lay in between. CDR1 and CDR2 from the germline V gene are SGDLS and YYNGEE. CDR3 bases: TGTGCCAGCAGCGTAGACGCCACAGCCTCTGGGAACTATGGCTACACCTTC. It encodes CASSVDATASGNYGYTF.

The CDR3 DNA follows: TGCGCCAGCAGCACTCAAGATAACTATGGCTACACCTTC. Translated, it gives CASSTQDNYGYTF. V is TRBV5-1 and J is TRBJ1-2; no clear D. Per the germline V gene, CDR1 is SGHRS and CDR2 is YFSETQ. The ends were cut back, 4 bases at V and 1 base at J, with 8 bases in the middle. CDR3 length: 13 amino acids.

The genes are TRBV10-3 and TRBJ2-2; a possible D gene is TRBD1 (6 bases). V dropped 6 bases and J dropped 6 bases, with 14 bases sitting between them. This CDR3 has 14 amino acids. The germline CDR1 and CDR2 sequences are ENHRY and SYGVKD. CDR3 DNA: TGTGCCATCAGGAGCCGGGACACCTCCGGGGAGCTGTTTTTT. Translated: CAIRSRDTSGELFF.

The chain carries TRBV20-1 and TRBJ2-2; no clear D gene. The CDR3 sequence is 11 residues long. The germline V gene encodes CDR1 DFQATT and CDR2 SNEGSKA (reference sequence). V shed 5 bases and J shed 5 bases, with 6 bases lying between them. This chain's CDR3 is CSAPLTGELFF. CDR3 bases: TGCAGTGCTCCACTTACCGGGGAGCTGTTTTTT.

V gene TRBV7-9 combines with J gene TRBJ1-4; D uncertain. V dropped 8 bases and J dropped 7 bases, with 14 bases sitting between them. The CDR3 has 13 residues. Looked up from germline, CDR1 is SEHNR and CDR2 is FQNEAQ (reference sequence). The CDR3: CASRARGREKLFF. CDR3 DNA: TGTGCCAGCCGGGCTCGGGGTCGTGAAAAACTGTTTTTT.